This TCR beta chain was identified in a study of blood T cell repertoires in COVID-19. Study information: COVID-19 samples from acute and convalescent phases originated in the United States, Italy and Spain. Sample material is recorded as cDNA or gDNA derived from T cells, B-cell-depleted T cells, or PBMCs.

Per the germline V gene, CDR1 is MNHEY and CDR2 is SVGAGI. This CDR3 region has 14 residues. Trimming took 7 bases from V and 5 from J; bases not matched to a gene: 6. As processed by the authors: Amplifying reference gene primers gave estimates of nucleated cell counts. TCRdb's table, derived via immunoSEQ multiplex PCR, lists solely in-frame clones and lacks some. The DNA was the basis for D and trimming; V, J and clone size are from that table. The repertoire holds 150,000 to 200,000 clones, about 76% seen once, with roughly 8.7% in the top ten. The sample taken for sequencing was peripheral blood. The V gene is TRBV6-5, the J gene TRBJ2-1; 9 bases match TRBD1. This TCR was recovered from a woman in her 50s with active or convalescent COVID-19. The CDR3 loop reads CASKGQGDHNEQFF. The CDR3 DNA follows: TGTGCCAGCAAGGGACAGGGTGACCACAATGAGCAGTTCTTC.